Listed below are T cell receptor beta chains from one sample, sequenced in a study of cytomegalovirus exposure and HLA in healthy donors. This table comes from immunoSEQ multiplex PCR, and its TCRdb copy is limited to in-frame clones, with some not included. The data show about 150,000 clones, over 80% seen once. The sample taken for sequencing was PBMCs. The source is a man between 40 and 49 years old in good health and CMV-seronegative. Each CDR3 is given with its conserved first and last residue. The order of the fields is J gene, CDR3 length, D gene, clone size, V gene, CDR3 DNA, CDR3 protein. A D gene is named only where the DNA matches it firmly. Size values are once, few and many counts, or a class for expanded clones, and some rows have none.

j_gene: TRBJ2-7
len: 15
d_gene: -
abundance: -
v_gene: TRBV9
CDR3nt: TGTGCCAGCAGCCGAAGGCAGGGTCTTTTTTACGAGCAGTACTTC
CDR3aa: CASSRRQGLFYEQYF

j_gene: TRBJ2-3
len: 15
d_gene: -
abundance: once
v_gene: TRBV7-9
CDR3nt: TGTGCCAGCAGCTTTGGGAGGGGGAACACAGATACGCAGTATTTT
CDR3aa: CASSFGRGNTDTQYF

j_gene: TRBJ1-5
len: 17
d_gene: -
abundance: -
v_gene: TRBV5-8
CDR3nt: TGTGCCAGCAGCTTGGTCTGGGCAGGGGATAGCAATCAGCCCCAGCATTTT
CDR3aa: CASSLVWAGDSNQPQHF

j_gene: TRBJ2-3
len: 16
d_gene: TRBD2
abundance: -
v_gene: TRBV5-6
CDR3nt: TGTGCCAGCAGCATTCTCTCTAGCGGGGAGGGAGATACGCAGTATTTT
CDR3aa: CASSILSSGEGDTQYF

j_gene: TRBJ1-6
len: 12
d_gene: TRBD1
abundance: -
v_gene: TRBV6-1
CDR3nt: TGTGCCAGCAGTGTGACAGGGGAAACCCTCCACTTT
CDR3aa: CASSVTGETLHF

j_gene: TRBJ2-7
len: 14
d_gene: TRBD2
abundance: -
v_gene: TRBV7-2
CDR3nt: TGTGCCAGCAGCTCGTTAGCGGGAGCCGACGAGCAGTACTTC
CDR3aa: CASSSLAGADEQYF

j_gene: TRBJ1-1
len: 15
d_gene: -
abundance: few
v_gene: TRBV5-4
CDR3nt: TGTGCCAGCAGCCCCCGGGACACCTTGAACACTGAAGCTTTCTTT
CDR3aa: CASSPRDTLNTEAFF

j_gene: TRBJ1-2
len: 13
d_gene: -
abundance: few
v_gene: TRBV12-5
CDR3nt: TGTGCTAGTGGTGAATACAGTTCCTATGGCTACACCTTC
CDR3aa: CASGEYSSYGYTF

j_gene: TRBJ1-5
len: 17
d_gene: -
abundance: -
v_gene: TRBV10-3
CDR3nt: TGTGCCATCAGTGAGGTCGAGACAGAGTGGAGCAATCAGCCCCAGCATTTT
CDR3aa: CAISEVETEWSNQPQHF

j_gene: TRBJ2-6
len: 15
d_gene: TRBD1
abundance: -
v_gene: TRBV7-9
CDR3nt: TGTGCCAGCAGCCACAGGGGGGATGGGGCCAACGTCCTGACTTTC
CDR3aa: CASSHRGDGANVLTF

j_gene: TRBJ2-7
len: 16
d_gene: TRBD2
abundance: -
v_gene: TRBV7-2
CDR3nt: TGTGCCAGCAGCTCCCCCTTGGGGGGGGGTCCCTACGAGCAGTACTTC
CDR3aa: CASSSPLGGGPYEQYF

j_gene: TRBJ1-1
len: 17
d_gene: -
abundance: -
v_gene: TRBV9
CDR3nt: TGTGCCAGCAGCGTAGCCCCCAACAGGAGAATGAACACTGAAGCTTTCTTT
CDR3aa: CASSVAPNRRMNTEAFF

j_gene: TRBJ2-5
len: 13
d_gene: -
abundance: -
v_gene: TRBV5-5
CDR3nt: TGTGCCAGCATGGGGGGAACCCAAGAGACCCAGTACTTC
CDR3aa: CASMGGTQETQYF

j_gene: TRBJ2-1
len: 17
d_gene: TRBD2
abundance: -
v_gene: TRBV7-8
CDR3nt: TGTGCCAGCAGCTTAGACCGTCTCAAGCGGGAGGAGCGCGAGCAGTTCTTC
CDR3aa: CASSLDRLKREEREQFF

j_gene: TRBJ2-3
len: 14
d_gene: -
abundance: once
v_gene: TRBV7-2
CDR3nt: TGTGCCAGCAGCCCCGGGAGCATCACAGATACGCAGTATTTT
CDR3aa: CASSPGSITDTQYF

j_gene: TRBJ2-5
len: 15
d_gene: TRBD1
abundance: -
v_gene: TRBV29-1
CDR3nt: TGCAGCGTTGAAGAGGGGACAGCCGCCGAAGAGACCCAGTACTTC
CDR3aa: CSVEEGTAAEETQYF

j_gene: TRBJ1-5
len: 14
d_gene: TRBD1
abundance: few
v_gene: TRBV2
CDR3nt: TGTGCCAGCAGTGGGACAGGGGGGAATCAGCCCCAGCATTTT
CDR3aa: CASSGTGGNQPQHF

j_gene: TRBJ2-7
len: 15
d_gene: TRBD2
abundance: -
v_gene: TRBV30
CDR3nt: TGTGCCTGGAGACGGCTAGCGGGAGGGCCCGACGAGCAGTACTTC
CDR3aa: CAWRRLAGGPDEQYF

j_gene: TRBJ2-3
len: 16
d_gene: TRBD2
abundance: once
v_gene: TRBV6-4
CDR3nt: TGTGCCAGCAGTGATGGGACTAGCGGTAGCACAGATACGCAGTATTTT
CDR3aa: CASSDGTSGSTDTQYF

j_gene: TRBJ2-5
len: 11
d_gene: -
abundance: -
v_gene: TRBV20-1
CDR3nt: TGCAGTTCAGCGGACCAAGAGACCCAGTACTTC
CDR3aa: CSSADQETQYF

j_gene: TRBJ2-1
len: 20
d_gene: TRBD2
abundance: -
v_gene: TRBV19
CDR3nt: TGTGCCAGTACCAGTATAGGGGGACTAGCGGGAGGGAGCTCCTACAATGAGCAGTTCTTC
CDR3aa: CASTSIGGLAGGSSYNEQFF